This entry describes one T cell receptor beta chain. Its cognate antigen is unknown. Every donor provided roughly 10 milliliters of peripheral blood. Every sample yielded at least 6.5 million isolated PBMCs. The record originates from a study of blood T cells in healthy people across ages. Study-wide findings and caveats: What prevented conclusive comparison of naive and antigen-experienced cells was that PBMCs were unsorted.

CDR3 length: 13 residues. Per germline, CDR1 MDHEN and CDR2 SYDVKM. A second PCR of 7 to 11 cycles used a sample-barcoded 5' primer and a J-beta primer mix. TCRdb called the 5' RACE reads again in MiXCR, with one record for every CDR3 protein. This table has some 1.5 million distinct CDR3 sequences, roughly 28% appearing once. Sequenced input: blood. The chain combines TRBV28 with TRBJ2-7; D not resolved. Gene TRBJ2-5 matches the end of the DNA better, so the J call may be wrong. The receptor comes from a woman aged 25 to 39 in good health. The CDR3 spells CASSPPDRKTQYF. CDR3 DNA: TGTGCCAGTAGCCCACCCGATAGGAAGACCCAGTACTTC.